The 12 T cell receptor beta chains below all came from one sample that was sequenced in a study of vaccination and CD4 T cells after COVID-19. An Oncomine TCR Beta short-read assay was used to sequence the DNA from cultured CD4+ T cells. TCRdb ran MiXCR on the PCR reads and lists one entry per CDR3 protein. This table holds 9,000 to 15,000 distinct CDR3 sequences, roughly 61% found once. Stated treatment: approximately nine-day PBMC culture with coronavirus spike peptide pools or control peptides (ViraFEST assay). What these receptors recognize is not known. Sequences were obtained from CD4+ T cells from blood, cultured in vitro. The receptors stem from a human donor who had recovered from COVID-19.

The chain links TRBV4-1 to TRBJ2-2; TRBD2 agrees at 8 bases. CDR3 length equals 15 residues. In germline, CDR1 is MGHRA, CDR2 YSYEKL. V lost 4 bases, J lost 1 base, and 2 bases stayed unmatched. In DNA form, the CDR3 reads TGCGCCAGCAGCCCCGCGGGGGGGAACACCGGGGAGCTGTTTTTT. It is translated as CASSPAGGNTGELFF.

V usage is TRBV5-1 and J usage is TRBJ1-2; possibly TRBD1 for D (6 bases). Germline V gene data show CDR1 as SGHRS and CDR2 as YFSETQ. The CDR3 is 15 residues long. V was clipped by 0 bases and J by 2 bases, with 11 bases between them. The CDR3 sequence is CASSLDPTGNYGYTF. CDR3 bases: TGCGCCAGCAGCTTGGATCCCACAGGGAACTATGGCTACACCTTC.

CDR3 sequence: CASSIGGPGTGDVEGSTSPLHF. DNA of the CDR3: TGTGCCAGTAGTATAGGGGGTCCCGGGACAGGGGACGTAGAGGGTTCTACCTCACCCCTCCACTTT. This chain links TRBV19 with TRBJ1-6; 10 positions match TRBD1. The CDR3 covers 22 residues. Germline CDR1 and CDR2: LNHDA and SQIVND (reference sequence). With V trimmed by 1 base and J by 10 bases, 25 bases remained unmatched.

CDR3 residues: CATSDSGWEQYF. CDR3 bases: TGTGCCACCAGTGATTCGGGGTGGGAGCAGTACTTC. This rearrangement joins TRBV24-1 to TRBJ2-7; D is perhaps TRBD2 (5 bases). Trimming stripped 2 bases from V and 7 bases from J, with 8 bases between. The CDR3 loop spans 12 amino acids. Germline CDR1 and CDR2: KGHDR and SFDVKD.

V is TRBV27 and J is TRBJ1-3, with D possibly matching TRBD1 (5 bases). This CDR3 comprises 18 residues. Germline loops: CDR1 MNHEY, CDR2 SMNVEV (reference sequence). V lost 5 bases and J lost 4, with 24 bases in between. CDR3 amino acids: CASSAEFPGRRGGNTIYF. The DNA for the CDR3 is TGTGCCAGCAGTGCAGAATTCCCGGGACGCCGAGGAGGAAACACCATATATTTT.

The J gene is TRBJ2-7, the V gene TRBV19, with 16 bases fitting TRBD2. With 6 bases clipped from V and 0 bases from J, the junction kept 11 bases outside the gene matches. Germline V gene sequence: CDR1 LNHDA, CDR2 SQIVND (reference sequence). The CDR3 covers 19 residues. CDR3 DNA: TGTGCCAGTAGCAGAACCGGGACTAGCGGGAGGGCCTCCTCCTACGAGCAGTACTTC. It codes for CASSRTGTSGRASSYEQYF.

The genes are TRBV7-2 and TRBJ2-7, with 10 bases lining up with TRBD2. The CDR3 has 15 residues. Per the germline V gene, CDR1 is SGHTA and CDR2 is FQGNSA. V was clipped by 1 base and J by 7 bases; unmatched bases: 7. CDR3 region: CASSLGASGSREQYF. Here the CDR3 DNA reads TGTGCCAGCAGCTTAGGAGCTAGCGGGAGTCGGGAGCAGTACTTC.

The V call is TRBV28, the J call TRBJ1-2; tentative D call: TRBD1 (6 bases). The V end was cut by 2 bases, the J end by 7 bases, with 20 bases between. Germline V gives CDR1 MDHEN, CDR2 SYDVKM. This CDR3 comprises 16 residues. The CDR3 here is CASSLVPGAGLSGYTF. For the CDR3, the DNA is TGTGCCAGCAGTTTAGTTCCAGGGGCTGGTCTATCTGGCTACACCTTC.

The V call is TRBV20-1, the J call TRBJ1-1, with D unresolved. Germline V gene sequence: CDR1 DFQATT, CDR2 SNEGSKA (reference sequence). V was pared by 6 bases and J by 4 bases, with 21 bases between. The CDR3 is 15 amino acids. The CDR3, as DNA: TGCAGTGCCCCCAATCCGGACTGGAGGTCCACTGAAGCTTTCTTT. It translates to CSAPNPDWRSTEAFF.

The genes are TRBV19 and TRBJ1-1; 7 bases are a match to TRBD1. CDR3 length: 16 amino acids. J gave up 7 bases and V 5 bases, and 16 bases lay outside the gene matches. Germline-derived CDR1 and CDR2 are LNHDA and SQIVND (reference sequence). In DNA, the CDR3 is TGTGCCAGTAGTCCCAGCACCGGGACAGCGAGAGTTGAAGCTTTCTTT. Its translation: CASSPSTGTARVEAFF.

The J gene is TRBJ2-5, the V gene TRBV6-2 or TRBV6-3; 7 bases line up with TRBD1. The CDR3 totals 13 residues. V lost 5 bases, J lost 1 base, and 1 base stayed unmatched. Germline lookup yields CDR1 MNHEY and CDR2 SVGEGT. This CDR3 reads CASSDRAQETQYF. As DNA, the CDR3 is TGTGCCAGCAGTGACAGGGCCCAAGAGACCCAGTACTTC.

This chain links TRBV20-1 with TRBJ1-2; 8 positions agree with TRBD1. This CDR3 has 14 amino acids. The trim removed 0 bases at V and 8 bases at J, leaving 8 bases unmatched. Germline V gene sequence: CDR1 DFQATT, CDR2 SNEGSKA (reference sequence). The CDR3 DNA follows: TGCAGTGCTAGAGATGGACAGGGATATGACGGCTACACCTTC. Translated: CSARDGQGYDGYTF.